The 14 T cell receptor beta chains below were found in one sample sequenced in a study of post-analysis software for immune sequencing data (dated by TCRdb to the mid-2010s). The paper's findings and limits, for the study overall: A handful of TRBV segments, including TRBV5-6, TRBV5-1 and TRBV20-1, were significantly more frequent in patients than controls.

No cognate antigen is known for these TCRs. Libraries were constructed by PCR. Instrument used: Illumina HiSeq 2500. To reduce PCR and sequencing biases, unique molecular identifiers were built into the TCR beta cDNA libraries. TCRdb handled the public reads itself, with Q25 trimming in fastp and clone calling in MiXCR, and kept productive beta chains. Merged by CDR3 protein, the rows form single entries marked with the most common genes and DNA. Within this sample are about 200,000 distinct CDR3 sequences, with around 30% of them counted one time only. The ten biggest clones cover 3% to 3.5% of the sample. Sequencing used blood. Receptors were obtained from a girl aged 2 to 17 with multiple sclerosis.

In this sample, this clonotype turned up many times. The chain couples TRBV5-1 to TRBJ2-1; no firm D call. The CDR3 runs 15 residues. The V end was cut by 1 base, the J end by 1 base, with 9 bases between. CDR1 is SGHRS, CDR2 YFSETQ, per germline. DNA for the CDR3: TGCGCCAGCAGCTTGTCCACACAGTCCTACAATGAGCAGTTCTTC. Its translation is CASSLSTQSYNEQFF.

This clonotype has just a few counts. This sequence joins TRBV20-1 and TRBJ2-7, with a weak D call TRBD2 (5 bases). CDR1 and CDR2 (germline): DFQATT, SNEGSKA (reference sequence). Trimming removed 1 base from V and 7 bases from J, with 14 bases in between. The CDR3 has 13 amino acids. CDR3 sequence: CSARGGSAQEQYF. The CDR3 DNA is TGCAGTGCTAGAGGTGGGAGTGCCCAAGAGCAGTACTTC.

This clonotype was seen at least ten times. The V call is TRBV2, the J call TRBJ1-2; no clear D gene. The CDR3 consists of 13 residues. V was clipped by 2 bases and J by 5 bases, with 9 bases between them. The germline gives CDR1 SNHLY, CDR2 FYNNEI. The CDR3 sequence: CASSERPLYGYTF. In DNA, the CDR3 is TGTGCCAGCAGTGAACGGCCGCTTTATGGCTACACCTTC.

Turning to this clonotype: Just one base apart from a much larger clone, this may be a read error. V and J are TRBV28 and TRBJ2-7; TRBD1 matches 8 bases. With V trimmed by 6 bases and J by 4 bases, 5 bases remained unmatched. CDR1 and CDR2 (germline): MDHEN, SYDVKM. CDR3 length equals 13 residues. This CDR3 reads CASSVGTGYEQYF. The CDR3 DNA reads TGTGCCAGCAGCGTCGGGACAGGTTACGAGCAGTACTTC. The variable domain in full, with the rest retrieved from reference TRBV28 and TRBJ2-7, is DVKVTQSSRYLVKRTGEKVFLECVQDMDHENMFWYRQDPGLGLRLIYFSYDVKMKEKGDIPEGYSVSREKKERFSLILESASTNQTSMYLCASSVGTGYEQYFGPGTRLTVT.

As to this clonotype: This clone may be a read error of a much larger clone one base away. This chain links TRBV6-5 with TRBJ2-4; no clear D gene. With the DNA end fitting TRBJ2-5 better, the J assignment may be wrong. Germline V gene sequence: CDR1 MNHEY, CDR2 SVGAGI. The CDR3 is 14 amino acids. The CDR3: CASSYFNRRETQYF. The CDR3 nucleotides read TGTGCCAGCAGTTACTTCAATAGGCGAGAGACCCAGTACTTC.

The rearrangement links TRBV20-1 to TRBJ1-1; TRBD1 agrees at 7 bases. CDR3 size: 14 residues. The V and J ends lost 3 bases and 0 bases, in that order; junction bases with no gene match: 4. Germline V gene data show CDR1 as DFQATT and CDR2 as SNEGSKA (reference sequence). The CDR3 spells CSARKTGLNTEAFF. The CDR3 nucleotides are TGCAGTGCTAGGAAGACAGGGCTGAACACTGAAGCTTTCTTT.

This clonotype has more than one count but fewer than ten. The gene calls are TRBV12-3 or TRBV12-4 and TRBJ1-1, with D hard to call. The V end was cut by 6 bases, the J end by 6 bases, with 17 bases between. This CDR3 has 14 residues. The CDR3 coding sequence is TGTGCCAGCAGACAGAACGGGCTCTACGCTGAAGCTTTCTTT. Translation: CASRQNGLYAEAFF.

Points on this clonotype: Possible read error: a much larger clone is one base away. V gene TRBV18 combines with J gene TRBJ2-3; D not certain. This CDR3 contains 16 residues. V shed 6 bases and J shed 2 bases, with 18 bases lying between them. Germline V gene sequence: CDR1 KGHSH, CDR2 LQKENI. For the CDR3, the DNA is TGTGCCAGCTCGCCTCCGGAACACATCGCCACAGATACGCAGTATTTT. Its translation is CASSPPEHIATDTQYF.

The sample holds a few counts of this clonotype. The rearrangement uses TRBV11-2 and TRBJ2-3; tentatively, D is TRBD1 (6 bases). V lost 8 bases and J 4 bases, leaving 16 bases between the germline ends. Germline lookup yields CDR1 SGHAT and CDR2 FQNNGV. The CDR3 is 14 amino acids. The CDR3 loop is CASCASGVPDTQYF. Written as DNA, the CDR3 is TGTGCCAGCTGCGCGTCAGGGGTACCAGATACGCAGTATTTT.

This clonotype was picked up many times. The chain links TRBV7-9 to TRBJ2-5; D perhaps matches TRBD1 (5 bases). CDR3 size: 15 residues. The germline CDR1 and CDR2 sequences are SEHNR and FQNEAQ (reference sequence). V was shortened by 1 base and J by 3 bases, with 12 bases between the two germline ends. The chain's CDR3 is CASSLVERQKETQYF. The CDR3 DNA follows: TGTGCCAGCAGCTTAGTGGAGAGACAGAAAGAGACCCAGTACTTC.

V is TRBV24-1 and J is TRBJ2-3, with 13 bases that match TRBD2. The V gene end was trimmed by 2 bases and the J gene end by 4 bases; junction bases not matched to a gene: 5. This CDR3 region has 17 residues. Germline assignment: CDR1 KGHDR and CDR2 SFDVKD. DNA for the CDR3: TGTGCCACCAGTGATTCCGGGACTAGCGGGATCTCAGATACGCAGTATTTT. This translates into CATSDSGTSGISDTQYF.

This clonotype showed up just a few times. V gene TRBV28 combines with J gene TRBJ2-1; D may be TRBD1 (5 bases). V gave up 3 bases and J gave up 13 bases, with 10 bases separating them. Germline V gene lookup returns CDR1 MDHEN and CDR2 SYDVKM. The CDR3 has 11 amino acids. The CDR3 reads CASSLKGPQFF. The CDR3 coding sequence is TGTGCCAGCAGTTTGAAGGGGCCCCAGTTCTTC.

Concerning this clonotype itself: The germline gene is not matched at one end of the junction; a read error may be the cause. The rearrangement joins TRBV12-3 or TRBV12-4 to TRBJ2-1; TRBD1 is a possible D gene (6 bases). TRBJ2-7 matches the DNA end more closely, so the J call is doubtful. This CDR3 is built from 15 residues. CDR3 protein: CVSRPSRGSYNEQYF. The CDR3 DNA sequence: TGTGTCAGCAGACCTTCCAGGGGCTCCTACAATGAGCAGTACTTC.

For this clonotype: This may stem from a read error, because a much larger clone lies one nucleotide away. The V and J genes are TRBV5-1 and TRBJ2-5, with 7 bases aligning to TRBD1. The J segment lost 13 bases and the V segment lost 0 bases, leaving 27 bases of the junction unmatched. There are 19 residues in the CDR3. In germline, CDR1 is SGHRS, CDR2 YFSETQ. CDR3 residues: CASSLGRRLDRKRSYERYF. The CDR3 region has the DNA TGCGCCAGCAGCTTGGGACGGAGGTTGGACAGGAAGAGGTCCTACGAGCGGTACTTC. Full variable domain (rest looked up from reference TRBV5-1 and TRBJ2-5): KAGVTQTPRYLIKTRGQQVTLSCSPISGHRSVSWYQQTPGQGLQFLFEYFSETQRNKGNFPGRFSGRQFSNSRSEMNVSTLELGDSALYLCASSLGRRLDRKRSYERYFGPGTRLLVL.